What follows describes a single T cell receptor (beta chain). Its antigen remains unidentified. Use of 60 Vbeta and 13 Jbeta primers characterized the PCR. In the original workflow: Later analysis identified some 80 million unique TCR beta chains, about 12 million shared. The assay was immunoSEQ multiplex PCR, and TCRdb's table has in-frame clones only and misses some. The D gene and trimming were derived from the DNA, and the V and J assignments and clone size from that table. Of 160,000 or so clones listed, around four fifths are singletons. The record originates from a study of cytomegalovirus exposure and HLA in healthy donors. Findings and limits, study-wide: Through in vitro validation, three CMV-associated chains were shown to be specific for CMV antigens.

V lost 0 bases, J lost 4 bases, and 4 bases stayed unmatched. The germline V gene encodes CDR1 SGHRS and CDR2 YFSETQ. The CDR3 has 16 residues. The chain carries TRBV5-1 and TRBJ1-5; TRBD1 agrees at 10 bases. The sequenced sample consisted of PBMCs. This clonotype was obtained from a woman aged 30 to 39 in good health and CMV-seronegative. The CDR3 protein is CASSLGPGQGNQPQHF. DNA of the CDR3: TGCGCCAGCAGCTTGGGGCCGGGACAGGGGAATCAGCCCCAGCATTTT.